A single sample gave rise to the 2 T cell receptor beta chains below, sequenced in a study of blood T cells in healthy people across ages (dated by TCRdb to between 2014 and 2017). The library was obtained by 5' RACE. Sequencer: Illumina HiSeq 2500. A second about 7 to 11 cycle PCR used a sample-barcoded 5' primer and a J-beta primer mix. TCRdb trimmed public reads at Q25 via fastp, called clones via MiXCR and kept in-frame beta chains. Every entry covers one CDR3 protein and lists the most common genes and DNA from its rows. The sample table contains 550,000 to 750,000 distinct CDR3 sequences; only one count was recorded for around 21% of them. The ten biggest clones cover 3.5% to 4% of the sample. The sequencing input was blood. These receptors all come from a man in his 70s in good health.

The chain combines TRBV28 with TRBJ1-2; 8 bases match TRBD1. The CDR3 consists of 15 residues. With 2 bases clipped from V and 2 bases from J, the junction kept 4 bases outside the gene matches. Germline lookup yields CDR1 MDHEN and CDR2 SYDVKM. In nucleotides, the CDR3 is TGTGCCAGCAGTTTAGCAAGGACAGGGAACTATGGCTACACCTTC. Encoded protein: CASSLARTGNYGYTF.

This chain connects TRBV5-1 to TRBJ1-1; 9 nucleotides match TRBD1. CDR3 size: 14 residues. Per germline, CDR1 SGHRS and CDR2 YFSETQ. J was trimmed by 11 bases and V by 4 bases; bases with no gene match: 12. The CDR3 DNA reads as TGCGCCAGCAGCAACGACAGGGGGGGTAGTATTGCTTTCTTT. Translating gives CASSNDRGGSIAFF.